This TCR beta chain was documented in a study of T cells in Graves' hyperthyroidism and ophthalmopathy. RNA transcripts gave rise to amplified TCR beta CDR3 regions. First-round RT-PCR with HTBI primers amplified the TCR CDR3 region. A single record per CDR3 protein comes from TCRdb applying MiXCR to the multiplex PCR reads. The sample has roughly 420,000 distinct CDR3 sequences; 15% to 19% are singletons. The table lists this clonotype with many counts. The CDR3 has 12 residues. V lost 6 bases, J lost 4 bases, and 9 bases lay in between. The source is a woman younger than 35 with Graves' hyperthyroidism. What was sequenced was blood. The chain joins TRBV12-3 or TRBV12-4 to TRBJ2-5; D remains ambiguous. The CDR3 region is CASSFGVETQYF. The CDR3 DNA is TGTGCCAGCAGCTTTGGGGTAGAGACCCAGTACTTC.